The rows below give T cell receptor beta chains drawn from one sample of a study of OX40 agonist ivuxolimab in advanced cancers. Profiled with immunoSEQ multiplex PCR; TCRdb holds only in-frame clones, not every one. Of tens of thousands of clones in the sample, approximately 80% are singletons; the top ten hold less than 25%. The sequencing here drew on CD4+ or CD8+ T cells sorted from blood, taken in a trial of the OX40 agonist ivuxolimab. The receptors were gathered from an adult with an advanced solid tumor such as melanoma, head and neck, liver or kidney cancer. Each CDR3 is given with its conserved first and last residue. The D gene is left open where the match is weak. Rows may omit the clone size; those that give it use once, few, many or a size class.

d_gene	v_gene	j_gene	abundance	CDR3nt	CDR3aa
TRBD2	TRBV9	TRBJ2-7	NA	TGTGCCAGCAGCGACGGACTAGCGGGAGGTTACGAGCAGTACTTC	CASSDGLAGGYEQYF
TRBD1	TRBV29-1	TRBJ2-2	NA	TGCAGCGTTGACACCGGGACAGGGAACACCGGGGAGCTGTTTTTT	CSVDTGTGNTGELFF
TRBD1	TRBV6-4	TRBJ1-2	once	TGTGCCACTCGAGCTGGGACAGCCTATGGCTACACCTTC	CATRAGTAYGYTF
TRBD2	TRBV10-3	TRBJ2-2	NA	TGTGCCATCAGAGCTACTAGCGGGCATCGTTCCGGGGAGCTGTTTTTT	CAIRATSGHRSGELFF
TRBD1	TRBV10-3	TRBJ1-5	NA	TGTGCCATCAGTGAGTCCGGGACAGGGCCCAATCAGCCCCAGCATTTT	CAISESGTGPNQPQHF
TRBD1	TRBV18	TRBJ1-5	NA	TGTGCCAGCTCACCATCTAAGACAGGGTATCAGCCCCAGCATTTT	CASSPSKTGYQPQHF
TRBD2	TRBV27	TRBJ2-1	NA	TGTGCCAGCAGTTTATCCCTAGCGGGGGGGCCGTGGTCCTACAATGAGCAGTTCTTC	CASSLSLAGGPWSYNEQFF
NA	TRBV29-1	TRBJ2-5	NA	TGCAGCGTTGAGACCCCGGGTCCAGAGACCCAGTACTTC	CSVETPGPETQYF
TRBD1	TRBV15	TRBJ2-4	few	TGTGCCACCAGCAGGGAGGGACAGGGCGAAAACATTCAGTACTTC	CATSREGQGENIQYF
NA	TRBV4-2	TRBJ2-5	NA	TGTGCCAGCAGCATAACCTACCAAGAGACCCAGTACTTC	CASSITYQETQYF
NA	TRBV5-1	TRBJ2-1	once	TGCGCCAGCAGTCCGGACGGTGCCCCCAATGAGCAGTTCTTC	CASSPDGAPNEQFF
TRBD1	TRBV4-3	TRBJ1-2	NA	TGCGCCAGCAGCCCAGGACAGGCCTATGGCTACACCTTC	CASSPGQAYGYTF
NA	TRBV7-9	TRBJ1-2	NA	TGTGCCAGCAGTATTCCTGGGGCCCAAACTGCCTATGGCTACACCTTC	CASSIPGAQTAYGYTF
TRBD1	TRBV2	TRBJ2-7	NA	TGTGCCAGCAGTACCCCCACCAGGGGGCCTTCCTACGAGCAGTACTTC	CASSTPTRGPSYEQYF
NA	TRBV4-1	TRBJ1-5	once	TGCGCCAGCAGCCAAGAAGGACACGGCTATCAGCCCCAGCATTTT	CASSQEGHGYQPQHF
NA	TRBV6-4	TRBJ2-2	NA	TGTGCCAGCAGTGACACGGGACAAGGCACCGGGGAGCTGTTTTTT	CASSDTGQGTGELFF
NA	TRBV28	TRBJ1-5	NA	TGTGCCAGCACTTGGGGGGAGATAAATCAGCCCCAGCATTTT	CASTWGEINQPQHF
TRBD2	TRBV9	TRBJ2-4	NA	TGTGCCAGCAGCGTCCCCTTAGCGGGGGAGGACATTCAGTACTTC	CASSVPLAGEDIQYF